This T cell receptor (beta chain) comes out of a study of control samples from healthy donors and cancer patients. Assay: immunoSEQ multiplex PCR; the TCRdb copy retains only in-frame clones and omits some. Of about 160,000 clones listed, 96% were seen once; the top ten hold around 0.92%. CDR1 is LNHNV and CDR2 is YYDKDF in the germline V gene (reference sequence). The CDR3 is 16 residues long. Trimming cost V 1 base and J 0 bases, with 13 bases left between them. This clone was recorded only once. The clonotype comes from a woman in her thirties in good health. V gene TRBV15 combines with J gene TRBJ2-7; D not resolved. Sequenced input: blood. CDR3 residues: CATSRVDGPISYEQYF. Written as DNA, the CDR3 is TGTGCCACCAGCAGAGTGGACGGACCGATCTCCTACGAGCAGTACTTC.